This TCR beta chain was identified during a study of molecular identifiers for immune sequencing clone quantification. Study-wide findings and caveats: Over 97% of CMV-specific effector molecules, but under 1% of naive ones, were in clones above 20 copies.

TCRdb reprocessed the PCR reads with MiXCR, giving one entry per CDR3 protein. The repertoire holds roughly 2,200 distinct CDR3 sequences, 24% seen once, with 8% to 10% in the top ten. This clonotype showed up just a few times. Its antigen is as yet unknown. This CDR3 has 14 residues. Trimming stripped 0 bases from V and 2 bases from J, with 9 bases between. Germline V gives CDR1 SGHRS, CDR2 YFSETQ. Sequenced material: naive CD8+ T cells from blood, with Jurkat cell RNA spiked in. Subset in this sample: FACS-sorted CD8+CD4-CCR7+CD45RA+ naive T cells. This chain links TRBV5-1 with TRBJ2-7; a possible D gene is TRBD2 (5 bases). The receptor's source is a human donor in good health. Some libraries in this study had Jurkat cell RNA spiked in. Here the CDR3 reads CASSLALRAYEQYF. The DNA of the CDR3 is TGCGCCAGCAGCTTGGCCTTGAGGGCCTACGAGCAGTACTTC.